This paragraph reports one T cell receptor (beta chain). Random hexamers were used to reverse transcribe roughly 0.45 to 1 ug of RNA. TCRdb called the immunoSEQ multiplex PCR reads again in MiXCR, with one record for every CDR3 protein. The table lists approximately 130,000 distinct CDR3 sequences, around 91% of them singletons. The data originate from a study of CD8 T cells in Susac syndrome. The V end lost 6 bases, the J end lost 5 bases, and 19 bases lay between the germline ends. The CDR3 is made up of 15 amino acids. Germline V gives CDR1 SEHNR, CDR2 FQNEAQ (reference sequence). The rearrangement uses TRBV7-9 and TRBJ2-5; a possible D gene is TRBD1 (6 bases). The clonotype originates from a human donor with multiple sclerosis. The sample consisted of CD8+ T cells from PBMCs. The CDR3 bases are TGTGCCAGCAGACTGTCCATTCAGGGGCGGGAGACCCAGTACTTC. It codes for CASRLSIQGRETQYF.